This TCR beta chain was observed in a study of read filtering for tumor transcriptome and immune sequencing. Overall study: After DNase treatment, RNA was made into whole-transcriptome libraries. Study-wide findings and caveats: This fraction held mixed bone marrow immune cells after CD138-negative sorting. Without single-read clonotypes, shared clonotype proportions correlated more between IR-seq and RNA-seq. Even smaller IR-seq throughput identified most shared clonotypes.

The CDR3 sequence is 12 residues long. Germline CDR1 and CDR2: SEHNR and FQNEAQ (reference sequence). Molecular barcoded adaptors covering alpha/delta and beta/gamma chains were used on 400 to 450 ng RNA. TCRdb reprocessed the reads with MiXCR, giving one entry per CDR3 protein. Found here are tens of thousands of distinct CDR3 sequences, around 19% of them singletons; the top ten hold less than 45%. Comments on this clonotype: Its target is not known. This may come from a read error, since a much larger clone is one base off.

The chain recombines TRBV7-9 with TRBJ2-1; TRBD1 or TRBD2 may be the D gene (5 bases each). Sequencing was performed on a population of CD138-negative cells sorted from bone marrow. The sequence derives from a donor at least 40 years old with multiple myeloma. In DNA, the CDR3 is TGTGCCAGCAGCCGGGACCTCAATGAGCAGTCCTTC. Protein product: CASSRDLNEQSF.